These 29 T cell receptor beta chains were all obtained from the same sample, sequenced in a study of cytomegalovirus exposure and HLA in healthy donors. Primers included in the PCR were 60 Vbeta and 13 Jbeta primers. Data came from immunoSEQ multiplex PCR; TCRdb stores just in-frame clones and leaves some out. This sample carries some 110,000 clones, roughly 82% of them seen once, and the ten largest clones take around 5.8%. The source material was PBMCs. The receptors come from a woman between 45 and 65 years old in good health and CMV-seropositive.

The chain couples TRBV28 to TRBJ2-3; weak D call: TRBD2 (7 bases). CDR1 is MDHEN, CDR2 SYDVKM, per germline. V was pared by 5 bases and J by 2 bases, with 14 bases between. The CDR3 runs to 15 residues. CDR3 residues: CASSPRGATTDTQYF. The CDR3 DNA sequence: TGTGCCAGCAGTCCCCGGGGGGCCACCACAGATACGCAGTATTTT.

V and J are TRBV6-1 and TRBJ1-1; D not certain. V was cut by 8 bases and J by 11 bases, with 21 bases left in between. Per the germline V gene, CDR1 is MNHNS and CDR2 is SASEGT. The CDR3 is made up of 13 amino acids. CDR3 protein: CASLAWVPSNAFF. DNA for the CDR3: TGTGCCAGCCTAGCGTGGGTGCCCAGTAACGCTTTCTTT.

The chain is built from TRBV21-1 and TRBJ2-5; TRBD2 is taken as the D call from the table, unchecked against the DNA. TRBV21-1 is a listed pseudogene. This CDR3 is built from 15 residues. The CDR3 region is CASSKAGGPEKDQYF. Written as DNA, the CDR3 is TGTGCCAGCAGCAAAGCGGGGGGTCCTGAGAAGGACCAGTACTTC.

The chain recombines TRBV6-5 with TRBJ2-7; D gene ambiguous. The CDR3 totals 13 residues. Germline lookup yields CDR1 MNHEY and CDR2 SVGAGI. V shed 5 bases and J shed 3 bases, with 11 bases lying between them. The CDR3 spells CASSDQVHYEQYF. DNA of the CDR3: TGTGCCAGCAGTGACCAGGTGCACTACGAGCAGTACTTC.

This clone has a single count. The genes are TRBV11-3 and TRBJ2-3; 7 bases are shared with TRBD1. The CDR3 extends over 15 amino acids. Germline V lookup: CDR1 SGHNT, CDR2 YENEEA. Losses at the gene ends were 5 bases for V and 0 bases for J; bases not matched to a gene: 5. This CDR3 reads CASSTGASSTDTQYF. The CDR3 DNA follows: TGTGCCAGCAGCACAGGGGCCTCTAGCACAGATACGCAGTATTTT.

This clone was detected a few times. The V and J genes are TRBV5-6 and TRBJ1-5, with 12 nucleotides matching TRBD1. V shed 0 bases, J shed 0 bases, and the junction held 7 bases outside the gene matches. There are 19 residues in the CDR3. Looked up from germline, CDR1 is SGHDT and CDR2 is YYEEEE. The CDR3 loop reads CASSLAGQGAQYSNQPQHF. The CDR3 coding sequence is TGTGCCAGCAGCTTGGCGGGACAGGGGGCCCAGTATAGCAATCAGCCCCAGCATTTT. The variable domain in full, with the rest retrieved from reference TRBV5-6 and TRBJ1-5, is DAGVTQSPTHLIKTRGQQVTLRCSPKSGHDTVSWYQQALGQGPQFIFQYYEEEERQRGNFPDRFSGHQFPNYSSELNVNALLLGDSALYLCASSLAGQGAQYSNQPQHFGDGTRLSIL.

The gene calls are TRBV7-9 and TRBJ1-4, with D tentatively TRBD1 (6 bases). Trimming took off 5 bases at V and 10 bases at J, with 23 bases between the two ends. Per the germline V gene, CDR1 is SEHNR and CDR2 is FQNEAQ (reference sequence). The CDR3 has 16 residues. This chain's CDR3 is CASSPDGQTAAGKLFF. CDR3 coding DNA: TGTGCCAGCAGCCCCGATGGACAGACGGCAGCAGGAAAACTGTTTTTT.

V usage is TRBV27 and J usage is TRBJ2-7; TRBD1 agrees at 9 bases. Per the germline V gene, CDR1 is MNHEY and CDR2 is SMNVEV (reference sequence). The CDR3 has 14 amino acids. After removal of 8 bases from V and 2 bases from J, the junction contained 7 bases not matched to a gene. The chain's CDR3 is CASGRTGAPYEQYF. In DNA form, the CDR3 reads TGTGCCAGCGGAAGGACAGGGGCCCCCTACGAGCAGTACTTC.

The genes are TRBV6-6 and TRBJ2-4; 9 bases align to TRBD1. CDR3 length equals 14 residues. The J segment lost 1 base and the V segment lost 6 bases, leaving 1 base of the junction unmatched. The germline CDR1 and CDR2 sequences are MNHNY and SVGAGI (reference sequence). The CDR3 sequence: CASSTGGAKNIQYF. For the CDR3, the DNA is TGTGCCAGCAGCACAGGGGGCGCCAAAAACATTCAGTACTTC.

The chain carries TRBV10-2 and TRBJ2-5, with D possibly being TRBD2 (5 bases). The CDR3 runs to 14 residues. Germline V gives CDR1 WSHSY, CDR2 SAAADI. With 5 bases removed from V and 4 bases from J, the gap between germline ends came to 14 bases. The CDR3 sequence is CASSPLGVTETQYF. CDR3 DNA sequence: TGCGCCAGCAGTCCCCTCGGGGTAACAGAGACCCAGTACTTC.

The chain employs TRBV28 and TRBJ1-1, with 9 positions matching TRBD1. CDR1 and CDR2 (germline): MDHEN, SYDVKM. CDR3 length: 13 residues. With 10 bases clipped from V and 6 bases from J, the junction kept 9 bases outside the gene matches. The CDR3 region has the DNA TGTGCCACTCAGACAGGGGGAAGGGCTGAAGCTTTCTTT. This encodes CATQTGGRAEAFF.

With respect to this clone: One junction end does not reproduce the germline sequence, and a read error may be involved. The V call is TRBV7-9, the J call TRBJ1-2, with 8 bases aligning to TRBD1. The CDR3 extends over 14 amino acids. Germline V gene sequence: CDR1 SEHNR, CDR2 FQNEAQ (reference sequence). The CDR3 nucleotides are TGTTCCAGCAGCCGCGAGACAGGGGTCGCTGGCTACACCTTC. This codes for CSSSRETGVAGYTF. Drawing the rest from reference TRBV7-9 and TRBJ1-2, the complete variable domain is DTGVSQNPRHKITKRGQNVTFRCDPISEHNRLYWYRQTLGQGPEFLTYFQNEAQLEKSRLLSDRFSAERPKGSFSTLEIQRTEQGDSAMYLCSSSRETGVAGYTFGSGTRLTVV.

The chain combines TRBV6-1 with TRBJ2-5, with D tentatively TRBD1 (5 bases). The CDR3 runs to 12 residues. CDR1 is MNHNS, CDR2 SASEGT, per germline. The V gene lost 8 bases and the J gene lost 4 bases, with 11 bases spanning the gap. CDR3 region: CASRTQGETQYF. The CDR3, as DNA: TGTGCCAGCCGTACCCAGGGAGAGACCCAGTACTTC.

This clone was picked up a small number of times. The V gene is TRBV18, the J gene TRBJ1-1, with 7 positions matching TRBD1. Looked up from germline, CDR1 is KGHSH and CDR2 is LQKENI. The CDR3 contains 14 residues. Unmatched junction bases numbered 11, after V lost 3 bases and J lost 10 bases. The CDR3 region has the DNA TGTGCCAGCTCACCGGGAGTGGAGGGGGCGCGAGCTTTCTTT. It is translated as CASSPGVEGARAFF.

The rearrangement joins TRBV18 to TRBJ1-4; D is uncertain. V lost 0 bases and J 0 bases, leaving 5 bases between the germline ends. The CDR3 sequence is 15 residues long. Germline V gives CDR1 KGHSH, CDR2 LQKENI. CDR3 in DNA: TGTGCCAGCTCACCACCAACAGCAACTAATGAAAAACTGTTTTTT. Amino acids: CASSPPTATNEKLFF.

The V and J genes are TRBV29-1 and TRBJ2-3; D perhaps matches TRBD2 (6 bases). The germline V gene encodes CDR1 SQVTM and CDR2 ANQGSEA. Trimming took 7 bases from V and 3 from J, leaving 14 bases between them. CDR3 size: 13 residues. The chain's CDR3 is CSGRRRETDTQYF. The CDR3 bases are TGCAGCGGGAGACGGCGGGAAACAGATACGCAGTATTTT.

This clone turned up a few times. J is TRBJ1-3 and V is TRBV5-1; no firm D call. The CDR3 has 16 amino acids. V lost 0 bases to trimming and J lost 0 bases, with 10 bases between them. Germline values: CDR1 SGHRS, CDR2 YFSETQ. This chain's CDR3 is CASSLGGALSGNTIYF. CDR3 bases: TGCGCCAGCAGCTTGGGTGGAGCTCTCTCTGGAAACACCATATATTTT.

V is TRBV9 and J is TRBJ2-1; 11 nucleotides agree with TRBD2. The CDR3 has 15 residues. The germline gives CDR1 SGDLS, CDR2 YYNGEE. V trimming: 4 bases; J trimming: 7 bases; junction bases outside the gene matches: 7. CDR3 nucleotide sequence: TGTGCCAGCAGCCTTCTAGCGGGGGGACAGAATGAGCAGTTCTTC. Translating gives CASSLLAGGQNEQFF.

The chain's CDR3 is CASSQGTGAGPSYNEQFF. As DNA, the CDR3 is TGCGCCAGCAGCCAAGGAACAGGGGCCGGACCCTCCTACAATGAGCAGTTCTTC. The chain is built from TRBV4-3 and TRBJ2-1, with 7 bases identical to TRBD1. In germline, CDR1 is LGHNA, CDR2 YSLEER. The CDR3 runs 18 residues. The V segment lost 1 base and the J segment 0 bases; nucleotides outside the gene matches: 9.

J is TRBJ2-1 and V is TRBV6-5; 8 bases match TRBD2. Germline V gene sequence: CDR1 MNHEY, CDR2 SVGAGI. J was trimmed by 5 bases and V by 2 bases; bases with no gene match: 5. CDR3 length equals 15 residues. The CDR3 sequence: CASSYQTSGNNEQFF. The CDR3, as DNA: TGTGCCAGCAGTTACCAAACTAGCGGAAACAATGAGCAGTTCTTC.

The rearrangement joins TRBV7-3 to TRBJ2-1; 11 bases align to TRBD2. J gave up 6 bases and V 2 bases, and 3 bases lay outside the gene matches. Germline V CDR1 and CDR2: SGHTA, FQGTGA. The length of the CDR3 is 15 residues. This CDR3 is CASSLGTSGSNEQFF. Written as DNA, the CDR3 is TGTGCCAGCAGCTTAGGGACTAGCGGATCCAATGAGCAGTTCTTC.

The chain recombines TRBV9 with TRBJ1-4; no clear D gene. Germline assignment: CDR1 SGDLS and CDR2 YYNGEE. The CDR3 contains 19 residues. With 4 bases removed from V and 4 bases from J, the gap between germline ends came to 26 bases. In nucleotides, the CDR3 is TGTGCCAGCAGCCCGAGGCCCCCCGAAATGTTCAGAGATAATGAAAAACTGTTTTTT. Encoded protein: CASSPRPPEMFRDNEKLFF.

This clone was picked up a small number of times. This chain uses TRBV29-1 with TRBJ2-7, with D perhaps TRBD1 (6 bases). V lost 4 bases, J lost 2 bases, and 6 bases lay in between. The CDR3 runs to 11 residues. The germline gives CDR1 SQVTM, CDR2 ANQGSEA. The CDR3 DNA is TGCAGCGTTGCAGGGGCCTACGAGCAGTACTTC. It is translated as CSVAGAYEQYF.

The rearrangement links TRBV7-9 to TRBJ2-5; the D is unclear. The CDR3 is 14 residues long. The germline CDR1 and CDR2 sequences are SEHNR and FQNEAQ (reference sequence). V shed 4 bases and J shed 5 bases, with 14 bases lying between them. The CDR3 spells CASSSISERETQYF. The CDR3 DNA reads TGTGCCAGCAGCTCCATTTCCGAGAGGGAGACCCAGTACTTC.

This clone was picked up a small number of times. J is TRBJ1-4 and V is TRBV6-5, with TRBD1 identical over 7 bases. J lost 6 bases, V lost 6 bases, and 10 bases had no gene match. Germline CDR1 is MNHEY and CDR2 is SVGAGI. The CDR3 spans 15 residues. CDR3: CASSRTDRVDEKLFF. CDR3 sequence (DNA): TGTGCCAGCAGCCGAACAGACAGGGTTGATGAAAAACTGTTTTTT.

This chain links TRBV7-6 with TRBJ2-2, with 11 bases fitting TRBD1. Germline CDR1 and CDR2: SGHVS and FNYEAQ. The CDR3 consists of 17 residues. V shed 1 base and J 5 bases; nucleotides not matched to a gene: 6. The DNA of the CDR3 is TGTGCCAGCAGCTTAGGGGCCGGGACAGGGGGAACCGGGGAGCTGTTTTTT. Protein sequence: CASSLGAGTGGTGELFF. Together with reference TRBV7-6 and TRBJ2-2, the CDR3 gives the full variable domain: GAGVSQSPRYKVTKRGQDVALRCDPISGHVSLYWYRQALGQGPEFLTYFNYEAQQDKSGLPNDRFSAERPEGSISTLTIQRTEQRDSAMYRCASSLGAGTGGTGELFFGEGSRLTVL.

The CDR3 nucleotides read TGTGCCAGCAGCTTCGACAGGGGTAACACTGAAGCTTTCTTT. It encodes CASSFDRGNTEAFF. V gene TRBV7-2 combines with J gene TRBJ1-1; TRBD1 agrees at 8 bases. The V gene's germline CDR1 is SGHTA and CDR2 FQGNSA. This CDR3 region has 14 residues. J was trimmed by 2 bases and V by 3 bases; bases with no gene match: 2.

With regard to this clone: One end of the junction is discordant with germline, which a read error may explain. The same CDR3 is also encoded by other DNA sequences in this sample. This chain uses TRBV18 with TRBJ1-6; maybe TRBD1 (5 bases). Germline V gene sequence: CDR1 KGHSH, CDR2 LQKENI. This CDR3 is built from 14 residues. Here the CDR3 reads CASSSGGIDSPLHF. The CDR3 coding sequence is TGTGCTAGCTCCTCGGGGGGGATTGATTCACCCCTCCACTTT.

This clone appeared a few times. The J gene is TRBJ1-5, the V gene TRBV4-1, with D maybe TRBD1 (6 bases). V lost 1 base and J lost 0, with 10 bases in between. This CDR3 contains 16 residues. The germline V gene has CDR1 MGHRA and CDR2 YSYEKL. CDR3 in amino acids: CASSQGQENSNQPQHF. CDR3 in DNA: TGCGCCAGCAGCCAAGGACAGGAAAATAGCAATCAGCCCCAGCATTTT.